This T cell receptor (beta chain) was sequenced for a study of OX40 agonist ivuxolimab in advanced cancers. The overall study: A male proportion of just over 80% was recorded, with mean age around 60 years and range about 20 to 79. Study-level findings and limits: CD4+ and CD8+ T cells in blood underwent clonal expansion by week 6 at 0.1 to 3.0 mg/kg. Clonal expansion in partial responders at 0.1-3.0 mg/kg ranked among the lowest. CD4+ T cells averaged fewer expanded clones than CD8+ T cells.

Concerning this clone: Antigen specificity is unknown.

Clones were read by immunoSEQ multiplex PCR, and TCRdb kept only the in-frame ones, dropping some. The sample includes 26,000 or so clones, about 90% of them seen just once. The V and J ends lost 3 bases and 1 base respectively, with 13 bases between them. CDR3 length: 15 amino acids. The germline CDR1 and CDR2 sequences are SGHNT and YYREEE (reference sequence). The source was CD4+ or CD8+ T cells sorted from blood, collected in a trial of the OX40 agonist ivuxolimab. This clonotype originated in an adult with an advanced solid tumor such as melanoma, head and neck, liver or kidney cancer. This chain joins TRBV5-4 and TRBJ2-5; D may match TRBD1 or TRBD2 (5 bases each). The CDR3 here is CASSSLDSSQETQYF. For the CDR3, the DNA is TGTGCCAGCAGCTCACTAGACAGTTCCCAAGAGACCCAGTACTTC.